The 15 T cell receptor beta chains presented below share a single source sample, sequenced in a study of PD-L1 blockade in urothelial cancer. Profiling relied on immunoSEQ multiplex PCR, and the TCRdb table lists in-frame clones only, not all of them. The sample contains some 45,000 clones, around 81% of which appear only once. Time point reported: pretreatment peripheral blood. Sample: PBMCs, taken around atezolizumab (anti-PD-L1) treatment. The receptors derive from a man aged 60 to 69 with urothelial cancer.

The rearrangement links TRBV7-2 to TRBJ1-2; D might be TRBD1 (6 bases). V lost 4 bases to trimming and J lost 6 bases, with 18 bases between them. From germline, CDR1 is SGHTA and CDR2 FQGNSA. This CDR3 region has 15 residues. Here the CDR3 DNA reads TGTGCCAGCAGCTCAGGCGGTTACAGGGATGATGGCTACACCTTC. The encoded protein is CASSSGGYRDDGYTF.

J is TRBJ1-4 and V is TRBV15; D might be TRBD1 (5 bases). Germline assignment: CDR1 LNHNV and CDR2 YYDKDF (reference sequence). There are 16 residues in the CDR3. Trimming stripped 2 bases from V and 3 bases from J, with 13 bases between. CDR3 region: CATSRPDRRSNEKLFF. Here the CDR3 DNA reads TGTGCCACCAGCAGACCTGACAGACGTTCTAATGAAAAACTGTTTTTT. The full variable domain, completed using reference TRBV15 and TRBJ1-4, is DAMVIQNPRYQVTQFGKPVTLSCSQTLNHNVMYWYQQKSSQAPKLLFHYYDKDFNNEADTPDNFQSRRPNTSFCFLDIRSPGLGDTAMYLCATSRPDRRSNEKLFFGSGTQLSVL.

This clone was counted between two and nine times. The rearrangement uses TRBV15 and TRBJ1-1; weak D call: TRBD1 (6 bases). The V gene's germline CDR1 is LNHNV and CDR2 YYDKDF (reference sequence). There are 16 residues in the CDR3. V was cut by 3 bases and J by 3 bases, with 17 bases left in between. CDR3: CATSSHLREGDTEAFF. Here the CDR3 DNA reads TGTGCCACCAGCAGTCACCTCAGAGAGGGGGACACTGAAGCTTTCTTT.

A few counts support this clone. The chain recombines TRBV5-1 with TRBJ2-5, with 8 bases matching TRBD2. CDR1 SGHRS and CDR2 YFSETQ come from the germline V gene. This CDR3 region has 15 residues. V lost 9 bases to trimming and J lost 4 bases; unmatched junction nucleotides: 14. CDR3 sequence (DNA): TGCGCCACCAAACTTGAGGGTCTAGCGGGAGAGACCCAGTACTTC. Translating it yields CATKLEGLAGETQYF.

CDR3 nucleotides: TGTGCCAGCATAGCCCAAGAGACCCAGTACTTC. Amino acids: CASIAQETQYF. V gene TRBV28 combines with J gene TRBJ2-5; D remains ambiguous. Per germline, CDR1 MDHEN and CDR2 SYDVKM. With 7 bases removed from V and 1 base from J, the gap between germline ends came to 4 bases. The CDR3 runs 11 residues.

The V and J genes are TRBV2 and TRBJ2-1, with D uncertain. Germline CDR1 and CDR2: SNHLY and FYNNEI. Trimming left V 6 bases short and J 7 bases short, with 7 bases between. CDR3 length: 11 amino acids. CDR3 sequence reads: CASSPLNEQFF. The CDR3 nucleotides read TGTGCCAGCAGCCCCCTGAATGAGCAGTTCTTC. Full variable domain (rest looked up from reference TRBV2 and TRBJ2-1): EPEVTQTPSHQVTQMGQEVILRCVPISNHLYFYWYRQILGQKVEFLVSFYNNEISEKSEIFDDQFSVERPDGSNFTLKIRSTKLEDSAMYFCASSPLNEQFFGPGTRLTVL.

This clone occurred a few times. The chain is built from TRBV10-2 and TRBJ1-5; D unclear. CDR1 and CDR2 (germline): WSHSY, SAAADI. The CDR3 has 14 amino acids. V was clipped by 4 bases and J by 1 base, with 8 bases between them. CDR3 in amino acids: CASSGLVSNQPQHF. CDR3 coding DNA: TGCGCCAGCAGTGGCCTAGTAAGCAATCAGCCCCAGCATTTT.

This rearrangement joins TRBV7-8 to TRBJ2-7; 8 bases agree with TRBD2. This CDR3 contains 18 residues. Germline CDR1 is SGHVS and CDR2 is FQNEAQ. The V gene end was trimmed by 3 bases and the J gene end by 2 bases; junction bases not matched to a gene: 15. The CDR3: CASSFGPASNGGAYEQYF. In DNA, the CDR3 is TGTGCCAGCAGCTTCGGTCCTGCGTCTAACGGGGGGGCCTACGAGCAGTACTTC.

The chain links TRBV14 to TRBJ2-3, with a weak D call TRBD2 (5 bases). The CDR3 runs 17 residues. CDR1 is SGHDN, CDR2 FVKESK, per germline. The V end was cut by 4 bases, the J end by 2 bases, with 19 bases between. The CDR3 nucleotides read TGTGCCAGCAGCCCCCCCTCTAGCCCCCATTCCACAGATACGCAGTATTTT. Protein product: CASSPPSSPHSTDTQYF.

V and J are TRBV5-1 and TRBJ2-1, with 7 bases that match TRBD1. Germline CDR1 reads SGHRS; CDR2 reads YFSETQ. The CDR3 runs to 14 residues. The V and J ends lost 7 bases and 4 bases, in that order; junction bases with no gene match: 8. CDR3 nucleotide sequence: TGCGCCAGCCATAGGGGACAGCAATACAATGAGCAGTTCTTC. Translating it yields CASHRGQQYNEQFF.

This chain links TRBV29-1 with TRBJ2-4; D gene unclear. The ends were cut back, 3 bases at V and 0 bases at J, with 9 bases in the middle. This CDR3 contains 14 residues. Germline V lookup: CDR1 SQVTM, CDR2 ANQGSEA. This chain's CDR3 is CSVEFGLAKNIQYF. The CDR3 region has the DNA TGCAGCGTTGAGTTCGGGTTAGCCAAAAACATTCAGTACTTC.

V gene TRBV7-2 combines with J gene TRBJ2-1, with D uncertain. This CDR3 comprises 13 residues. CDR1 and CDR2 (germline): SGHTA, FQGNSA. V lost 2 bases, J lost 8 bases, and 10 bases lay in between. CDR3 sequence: CASSLTSSYEQFF. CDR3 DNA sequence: TGTGCCAGCAGCTTAACTTCCTCGTATGAGCAGTTCTTC.

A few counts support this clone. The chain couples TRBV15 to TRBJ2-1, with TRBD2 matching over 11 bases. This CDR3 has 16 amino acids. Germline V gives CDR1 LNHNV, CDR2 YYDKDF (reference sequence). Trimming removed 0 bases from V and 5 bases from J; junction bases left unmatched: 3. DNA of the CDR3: TGTGCCACCAGCAGAGATCTACTAGCGGGAGACAATGAGCAGTTCTTC. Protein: CATSRDLLAGDNEQFF. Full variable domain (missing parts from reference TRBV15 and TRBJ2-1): DAMVIQNPRYQVTQFGKPVTLSCSQTLNHNVMYWYQQKSSQAPKLLFHYYDKDFNNEADTPDNFQSRRPNTSFCFLDIRSPGLGDTAMYLCATSRDLLAGDNEQFFGPGTRLTVL.

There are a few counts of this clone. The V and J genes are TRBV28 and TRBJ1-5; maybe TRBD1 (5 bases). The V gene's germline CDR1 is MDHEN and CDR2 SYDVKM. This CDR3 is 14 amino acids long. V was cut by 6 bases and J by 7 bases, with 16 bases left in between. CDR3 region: CASSLGHPKQPQHF. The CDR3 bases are TGTGCCAGCAGCCTCGGACACCCGAAACAGCCCCAGCATTTT.

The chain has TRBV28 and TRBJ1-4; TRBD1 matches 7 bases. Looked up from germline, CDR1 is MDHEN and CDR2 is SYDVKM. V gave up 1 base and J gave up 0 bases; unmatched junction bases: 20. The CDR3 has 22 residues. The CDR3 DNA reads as TGTGCCAGCAGTTTATCCTTAGACCAGGGGGAGTCACTCTATGCAACTAATGAAAAACTGTTTTTT. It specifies CASSLSLDQGESLYATNEKLFF.